The subject of this entry is one TCR beta chain. This sample stems from a study of cytotoxic CD8 clonotypes in ibrutinib-treated CLL. As for the study in general: Partial response was seen in approximately 25 patients and complete response in 2; after median around six years, around 15 stayed remitted, about 12 progressed.

The J segment lost 4 bases and the V segment lost 3 bases, leaving 7 bases of the junction unmatched. Germline V gene sequence: CDR1 SGHRS, CDR2 YFSETQ. This CDR3 comprises 15 residues. The table came from immunoSEQ multiplex PCR; TCRdb's copy has only in-frame clones and leaves some out. The sample consists of roughly 150,000 clones, under 90% of them appearing once. The material was PBMCs, obtained after 24 months of ibrutinib treatment. J is TRBJ1-3 and V is TRBV5-1; 7 positions agree with TRBD1. This TCR was sampled from a human donor with chronic lymphocytic leukemia. CDR3 region: CASSSTGSAGNTIYF. CDR3 sequence (DNA): TGCGCCAGCAGCTCGACAGGGTCGGCGGGAAACACCATATATTTT. Full variable domain (missing parts from reference TRBV5-1 and TRBJ1-3): KAGVTQTPRYLIKTRGQQVTLSCSPISGHRSVSWYQQTPGQGLQFLFEYFSETQRNKGNFPGRFSGRQFSNSRSEMNVSTLELGDSALYLCASSSTGSAGNTIYFGEGSWLTVV.